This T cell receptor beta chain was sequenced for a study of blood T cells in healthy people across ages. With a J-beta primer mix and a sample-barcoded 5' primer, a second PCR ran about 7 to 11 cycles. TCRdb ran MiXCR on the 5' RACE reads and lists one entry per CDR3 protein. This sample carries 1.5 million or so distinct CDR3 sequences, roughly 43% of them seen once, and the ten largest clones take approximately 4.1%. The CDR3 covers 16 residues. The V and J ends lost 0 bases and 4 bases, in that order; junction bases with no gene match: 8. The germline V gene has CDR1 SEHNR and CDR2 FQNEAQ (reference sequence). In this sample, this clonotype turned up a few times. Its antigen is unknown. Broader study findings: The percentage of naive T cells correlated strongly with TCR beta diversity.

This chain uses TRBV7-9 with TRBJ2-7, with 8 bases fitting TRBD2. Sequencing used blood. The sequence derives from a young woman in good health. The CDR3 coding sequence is TGTGCCAGCAGCTTAGCCCAGCGGGGGAATTTTTACGAGCAGTACTTC. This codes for CASSLAQRGNFYEQYF.